One sample yielded the 22 T cell receptor beta chains listed below, sequenced in a study of T-cell memory formation after mild COVID-19. Each CDR3 protein gets one entry after TCRdb re-called the 5' RACE reads with MiXCR. The profile covers 250,000 to 300,000 distinct CDR3 sequences, with around 15% appearing a single time and approximately 25% taken by the ten largest. The material sequenced was PBMCs or a T cell subset sorted from them (not recorded which). The receptor source for this set is a man younger than 35 who had mild COVID-19 (a few samples of this study predate the infection). Cell type and time point are not known.

In its sample, this clonotype was seen once. The chain recombines TRBV12-3 or TRBV12-4 with TRBJ1-5; D not certain. The CDR3 spans 17 residues. Trimming took 5 bases from V and 4 from J, leaving 21 bases between them. CDR3 loop: CASSGSRRVAGNQPQHF. CDR3 in DNA: TGTGCCAGCAGTGGGTCCCGAAGGGTCGCTGGTAATCAGCCCCAGCATTTT.

This clonotype was counted only a few times. The rearrangement joins TRBV7-9 to TRBJ2-5, with D maybe TRBD2 (6 bases). In germline, CDR1 is SEHNR, CDR2 FQNEAQ (reference sequence). The CDR3 is 13 residues long. V was clipped by 5 bases and J by 4 bases, with 11 bases between them. The CDR3 sequence: CASSAGSGETQYF. CDR3 nucleotide sequence: TGTGCCAGCAGCGCGGGAAGTGGAGAGACCCAGTACTTC.

This clonotype was recorded a few times. The J gene is TRBJ2-7, the V gene TRBV7-2, with D possibly matching TRBD2 (5 bases). This CDR3 contains 14 residues. The germline V gene has CDR1 SGHTA and CDR2 FQGNSA. V lost 1 base and J 2 bases, leaving 9 bases between the germline ends. In DNA form, the CDR3 reads TGTGCCAGCAGCTTAGGAGGGCTAACCTACGAGCAGTACTTC. Residues: CASSLGGLTYEQYF.

This clonotype was counted a few times. The V and J genes are TRBV4-3 and TRBJ2-5; 8 bases match TRBD1. V dropped 2 bases and J dropped 5; count of bases not matched to a gene: 4. Germline values: CDR1 LGHNA, CDR2 YSLEER. This CDR3 is 14 amino acids long. CDR3 coding DNA: TGCGCCAGCAGCCAACAGGGGGCTCGTGAGACCCAGTACTTC. Its translation: CASSQQGARETQYF.

The V gene is TRBV6-5, the J gene TRBJ2-3; maybe TRBD2 (6 bases). Germline values: CDR1 MNHEY, CDR2 SVGAGI. The CDR3 is 16 amino acids. V dropped 5 bases and J dropped 0 bases, with 15 bases sitting between them. The CDR3 is CASSATWRGSTDTQYF. The CDR3 bases are TGTGCCAGCAGTGCCACGTGGCGGGGTAGCACAGATACGCAGTATTTT.

This clonotype was observed a handful of times. The chain combines TRBV20-1 with TRBJ1-2; unclear D gene. The CDR3 is 8 residues long. The V end was cut by 7 bases, the J end by 7 bases, with 4 bases between. Germline V gene sequence: CDR1 DFQATT, CDR2 SNEGSKA (reference sequence). CDR3 sequence: CSVGGYTF. In DNA, the CDR3 is TGCAGTGTAGGTGGCTACACCTTC.

Only a few counts were recorded for this clonotype. The CDR3 DNA reads TGTGCCAGCAGCTTAACGGGACACACTGAAGCTTTCTTT. Residues: CASSLTGHTEAFF. The chain couples TRBV11-2 to TRBJ1-1, with a tentative D call TRBD1 (5 bases). V lost 2 bases and J 3 bases, leaving 7 bases between the germline ends. The CDR3 is 13 amino acids. CDR1 is SGHAT, CDR2 FQNNGV, per germline.

The V call is TRBV5-6, the J call TRBJ2-7; D is unclear. CDR1 is SGHDT, CDR2 YYEEEE, per germline. The CDR3 runs to 11 residues. V was pared by 0 bases and J by 7 bases, with 5 bases between. The CDR3 nucleotides read TGTGCCAGCAGCTTGGTGGGTGAGCAGTACTTC. Translated: CASSLVGEQYF.

J is TRBJ2-1 and V is TRBV2; D not certain. The CDR3 is 13 residues long. In germline, CDR1 is SNHLY, CDR2 FYNNEI. Between the trimmed V and J ends, which lost 3 bases and 9 bases, there was a span of 12 bases. The DNA of the CDR3 is TGTGCCAGCAGTGAGCTAGGCCAAACTGAGCAGTTCTTC. It codes for CASSELGQTEQFF.

The chain uses TRBV20-1 and TRBJ2-5, with a weak D call TRBD1 (5 bases). The CDR3 sequence is 13 residues long. Looked up from germline, CDR1 is DFQATT and CDR2 is SNEGSKA (reference sequence). Deletions cut 2 bases from V and 4 bases from J, with 11 bases between. In DNA form, the CDR3 reads TGCAGTGCTAGAAGACAGAAAGGAGAGACCCAGTACTTC. Protein: CSARRQKGETQYF.

The J gene is TRBJ2-7, the V gene TRBV12-5, with a tentative D call TRBD2 (6 bases). This CDR3 has 16 amino acids. CDR1 is LGHNT, CDR2 FRNRAP, per germline. V lost 6 bases to trimming and J lost 0 bases, with 18 bases between them. CDR3 sequence (DNA): TGTGCTAGTGGCCGAAATGGGGGGAGAACCTCCTACGAGCAGTACGTC. Translating it yields CASGRNGGRTSYEQYV.

This chain connects TRBV7-2 to TRBJ2-3; D call uncertain. Germline assignment: CDR1 SGHTA and CDR2 FQGNSA. The germline V and J ends were trimmed by 5 bases and 1 base, with 10 bases remaining between them. The CDR3 consists of 14 residues. CDR3: CASSHSWGTDTQYF. The CDR3 DNA reads as TGTGCCAGCAGCCATAGCTGGGGCACAGATACGCAGTATTTT.

The rearrangement uses TRBV2 and TRBJ2-6; D gene ambiguous. This CDR3 contains 15 residues. Germline-derived CDR1 and CDR2 are SNHLY and FYNNEI. Trimming took off 2 bases at V and 1 base at J, with 6 bases between the two ends. CDR3: CASSELGSGANVLTF. The CDR3 DNA reads as TGTGCCAGCAGTGAATTGGGGTCTGGGGCCAACGTCCTGACTTTC.

The chain uses TRBV29-1 and TRBJ2-7; 9 bases are a match to TRBD1. Looked up from germline, CDR1 is SQVTM and CDR2 is ANQGSEA. With V trimmed by 3 bases and J by 1 base, 10 bases remained unmatched. The CDR3 runs 16 residues. The CDR3, as DNA: TGCAGCGTTGATCGCCGGAGGACAGGGGAATCCTACGAGCAGTACTTC. Translated: CSVDRRRTGESYEQYF.

This rearrangement joins TRBV6-1 to TRBJ2-1; 8 nucleotides match TRBD1. CDR3 length: 15 residues. Trimming took 6 bases from V and 9 from J; bases not matched to a gene: 13. Germline V CDR1 and CDR2: MNHNS, SASEGT. The DNA of the CDR3 is TGTGCCAGCAGCTCCGGACAGGGTTACAAGCCTGAGCAGTTCTTC. This sequence encodes CASSSGQGYKPEQFF.

This clonotype was seen a few times. The chain has TRBV6-5 and TRBJ1-2; D remains unclear. Trimming took 5 bases from V and 1 from J, leaving 8 bases between them. Germline values: CDR1 MNHEY, CDR2 SVGAGI. The CDR3 has 13 amino acids. The CDR3 sequence is CASSKQNNYGYTF. CDR3 coding DNA: TGTGCCAGCAGTAAACAGAATAACTATGGCTACACCTTC.

V is TRBV10-3 and J is TRBJ2-7; D remains ambiguous. Per germline, CDR1 ENHRY and CDR2 SYGVKD. The CDR3 covers 12 residues. V lost 6 bases and J lost 1, with 7 bases in between. The CDR3 sequence: CAIRAESYEQYF. CDR3 DNA: TGTGCCATCAGAGCCGAGTCCTACGAGCAGTACTTC.

Only a few counts were recorded for this clonotype. V usage is TRBV6-2 or TRBV6-3 and J usage is TRBJ2-1; TRBD2 agrees at 11 bases. The CDR3 length is 18 residues. Germline CDR1 is MNHEY and CDR2 is SVGEGT. J gave up 0 bases and V 7 bases, and 11 bases lay outside the gene matches. CDR3 nucleotides: TGTGCCAGCAAGGATAGTAAACTAGCGGGGGCCTCCTACAATGAGCAGTTCTTC. Encoded protein: CASKDSKLAGASYNEQFF.

This clonotype was observed many times. J is TRBJ2-7 and V is TRBV5-1; 9 bases match TRBD1. V shed 0 bases, J shed 5 bases, and the junction held 6 bases outside the gene matches. CDR3 length: 15 amino acids. The germline V gene encodes CDR1 SGHRS and CDR2 YFSETQ. The CDR3 nucleotides are TGCGCCAGCAGCTTGGCCCTACAGGGGGCCAACGAGCAGTACTTC. This translates into CASSLALQGANEQYF.

The chain carries TRBV9 and TRBJ2-3; no firm D call. V was shortened by 0 bases and J by 4 bases, with 12 bases between the two germline ends. Germline CDR1 reads SGDLS; CDR2 reads YYNGEE. This CDR3 has 15 amino acids. The CDR3 reads CASSVAPSAPDTQYF. CDR3 bases: TGTGCCAGCAGCGTAGCTCCCAGCGCCCCAGATACGCAGTATTTT.

This clonotype was found a few times. This chain joins TRBV24-1 and TRBJ2-1, with a weak D call TRBD2 (5 bases). The CDR3 totals 15 residues. The V end lost 4 bases, the J end lost 9 bases, and 18 bases lay between the germline ends. Germline loops: CDR1 KGHDR, CDR2 SFDVKD. The DNA for the CDR3 is TGTGCCACCAGTGAAGGGAGCTCCGGGCAAGGTGAGCAGTTCTTC. The encoded protein is CATSEGSSGQGEQFF.

This clonotype appeared a few times. The chain couples TRBV7-9 to TRBJ2-4; 7 bases are shared with TRBD1. Looked up from germline, CDR1 is SEHNR and CDR2 is FQNEAQ (reference sequence). This CDR3 spans 16 amino acids. V dropped 5 bases and J dropped 1; count of bases not matched to a gene: 8. CDR3: CASSPTGVMAKNIQYF. The CDR3, as DNA: TGTGCCAGCAGCCCTACAGGGGTTATGGCCAAAAACATTCAGTACTTC.